These T cell receptor beta chains were read from a single sample in a study of shared clonotypes between healthy human individuals. Sequencing was performed with immunoSEQ multiplex PCR; in TCRdb, only in-frame clones are kept and a portion is missing. The sample includes more than 1.2 million clones, approximately 98.5% of them seen just once. The sample comprised naive CD4+ T cells sorted from blood. Receptors originate from a man younger than 40 in good health. Each CDR3 is given with its conserved first and last residue. D genes are given only for firm matches. Clone size, where shown, is once, few, many, or a class for clones that have expanded.

D gene: TRBD2; V gene: TRBV25-1; clone size: NA; CDR3 length: 15; CDR3 protein: CASSARTSVLSEQYF
D gene: NA; V gene: TRBV19; clone size: NA; CDR3 length: 13; CDR3 protein: CASSRGGIYEQYF
D gene: TRBD2; V gene: TRBV11-2; clone size: NA; CDR3 length: 18; CDR3 protein: CASSPRGLAGLAKNIQYF
D gene: TRBD1; V gene: TRBV28; clone size: once; CDR3 length: 13; CDR3 protein: CATQQGANTEAFF
D gene: TRBD2; V gene: TRBV5-1; clone size: NA; CDR3 length: 15; CDR3 protein: CASSLVAGGLDTQYF
D gene: NA; V gene: TRBV5-1; clone size: NA; CDR3 length: 15; CDR3 protein: CASSRDGSSYNEQFF
D gene: TRBD2; V gene: TRBV9; clone size: NA; CDR3 length: 17; CDR3 protein: CASSVHGLAGGSYEQYF
D gene: NA; V gene: TRBV11-2; clone size: NA; CDR3 length: 12; CDR3 protein: CASSPRANEQFF
D gene: TRBD2; V gene: TRBV28; clone size: NA; CDR3 length: 15; CDR3 protein: CASCTSGAYQETQYF
D gene: NA; V gene: TRBV18; clone size: once; CDR3 length: 15; CDR3 protein: CASSPREANTGELFF
D gene: NA; V gene: TRBV11-2; clone size: once; CDR3 length: 17; CDR3 protein: CASSLITKSANTGELFF
D gene: NA; V gene: TRBV19; clone size: once; CDR3 length: 15; CDR3 protein: CASSSGRPLNQPQHF
D gene: NA; V gene: TRBV14; clone size: NA; CDR3 length: 12; CDR3 protein: CASSHVLYEQYF
D gene: NA; V gene: TRBV4-1; clone size: NA; CDR3 length: 15; CDR3 protein: CASSQTAGNLGSYTF
D gene: NA; V gene: TRBV29-1; clone size: once; CDR3 length: 13; CDR3 protein: CRATSSSYNEQFF
D gene: NA; V gene: TRBV7-3; clone size: NA; CDR3 length: 14; CDR3 protein: CASSLGQIGNEQFF
D gene: NA; V gene: TRBV28; clone size: NA; CDR3 length: 12; CDR3 protein: CASSRAAGPQYF
D gene: NA; V gene: TRBV18; clone size: NA; CDR3 length: 14; CDR3 protein: CASHRAAGQETQYF
D gene: NA; V gene: TRBV5-4; clone size: NA; CDR3 length: 12; CDR3 protein: CASSLDAGELFF
D gene: TRBD2; V gene: TRBV7-6; clone size: NA; CDR3 length: 13; CDR3 protein: CASSAAGADTQYF
D gene: TRBD2; V gene: TRBV28; clone size: NA; CDR3 length: 15; CDR3 protein: CARPGTSGRAHEQFF
D gene: NA; V gene: TRBV5-6; clone size: NA; CDR3 length: 13; CDR3 protein: CASSLVRDNEQFF
D gene: TRBD1; V gene: TRBV7-9; clone size: NA; CDR3 length: 15; CDR3 protein: CASSTTGTGNYEQYF
D gene: TRBD2; V gene: TRBV4-1; clone size: NA; CDR3 length: 19; CDR3 protein: CASSQPSGTSGRGDWEQFF
D gene: TRBD2; V gene: TRBV9; clone size: NA; CDR3 length: 16; CDR3 protein: CASSSLGGGSPYEQYF
D gene: TRBD2; V gene: TRBV7-8; clone size: NA; CDR3 length: 17; CDR3 protein: CASSSWGGTTLAETQYF
D gene: NA; V gene: TRBV5-1; clone size: NA; CDR3 length: 11; CDR3 protein: CASLGELGYTF
D gene: NA; V gene: TRBV5-4; clone size: NA; CDR3 length: 14; CDR3 protein: CASSLDRTNNEQFF
D gene: NA; V gene: TRBV15; clone size: NA; CDR3 length: 19; CDR3 protein: CATSRDQVPGVGSLETQYF
D gene: NA; V gene: TRBV2; clone size: NA; CDR3 length: 15; CDR3 protein: CASREGDSSYNEQFF
D gene: NA; V gene: TRBV9; clone size: NA; CDR3 length: 15; CDR3 protein: CASSPMGSSTDTQYF
D gene: NA; V gene: TRBV5-1; clone size: NA; CDR3 length: 13; CDR3 protein: CASSLAGGPEQFF
D gene: TRBD1; V gene: TRBV29-1; clone size: NA; CDR3 length: 14; CDR3 protein: CSVGGQGANQPQHF
D gene: NA; V gene: TRBV28; clone size: NA; CDR3 length: 15; CDR3 protein: CASSTSRHPTYEQYF
D gene: NA; V gene: TRBV7-3; clone size: NA; CDR3 length: 14; CDR3 protein: CASSLGLLGNTQYF
D gene: NA; V gene: TRBV15; clone size: NA; CDR3 length: 15; CDR3 protein: CATSRAIGPGYEQYF
D gene: NA; V gene: TRBV6-4; clone size: NA; CDR3 length: 13; CDR3 protein: CASSAQGHTEAFF
D gene: NA; V gene: TRBV28; clone size: NA; CDR3 length: 12; CDR3 protein: CASSLPNYGYTF
D gene: TRBD2; V gene: TRBV18; clone size: NA; CDR3 length: 17; CDR3 protein: CASSPLVSSGRIYEQYF